The clone carrying this T cell receptor (beta chain) has only a few counts. Its antigen is unknown. Recipients boosted at about 4 weeks or about 12 weeks are pooled. Per the germline V gene, CDR1 is LNHNV and CDR2 is YYDKDF (reference sequence). V dropped 5 bases and J dropped 8 bases, with 21 bases sitting between them. This CDR3 has 15 residues. Assay used: immunoSEQ multiplex PCR; TCRdb lists only in-frame clones, some missing. The table lists under 200,000 clones, approximately 88% of them singletons. This entry belongs to a study of T cell responses to AZD1222 COVID-19 vaccine. Whole-study findings and limits: Most donors were white British and more were female, and clonal diversity was possibly underestimated. None of the repertoires were sampled until the peak T cell response had passed.

The rearrangement uses TRBV15 and TRBJ1-1; possibly TRBD1 for D (6 bases). Source: peripheral blood, taken 28 days after the second AZD1222 dose. The receptor was isolated from an adult who received the AZD1222 COVID-19 vaccine. In DNA, the CDR3 is TGTGCCACCAGCGGGAAGACTACTGGGACAAACGAAGCTTTCTTT. This sequence encodes CATSGKTTGTNEAFF.